This T cell receptor (beta chain) was observed in a study of response to subunit inactivated influenza vaccine. Trimming at V came to 4 bases and at J to 4 bases, leaving 3 bases not matched to a gene. CDR1 is SGHTA, CDR2 FQGNSA, per germline. This CDR3 has 14 amino acids. Study-wide results and limits: With each seasonal influenza vaccination, the authors suggested, few new T cells are recruited.

Of note for this clonotype: Its antigen is undetermined.

One entry per CDR3 protein results from TCRdb running MiXCR on the RT-PCR reads. The profile shows 710,000 or so distinct CDR3 sequences, approximately 14% of them singletons. The V gene is TRBV7-2, the J gene TRBJ2-3, with 9 bases lining up with TRBD2. The sequence was obtained from a man between 45 and 60 years old who received an inactivated influenza vaccine. The source was PBMCs from blood, collected about 11 days after vaccination. The CDR3 DNA reads TGTGCCAGCAGCTCTTCTAGCGGGGCAGATACGCAGTATTTT. This encodes CASSSSSGADTQYF.